This note documents a single T cell receptor (beta chain) sequence. The CDR3 runs 12 residues. The germline CDR1 and CDR2 sequences are SQVTM and ANQGSEA. V dropped 4 bases and J dropped 5; count of bases not matched to a gene: 4. Time point reported: after trial treatment. Specified treatment: LDRT plus nivolumab, ipilimumab, low-dose cyclophosphamide and aspirin (RACIN trial). Donors, who were enrolled in a single-arm phase I dose-escalation trial, received nivolumab, ipilimumab, aspirin, low-dose cyclophosphamide and low-dose radiotherapy. The entry originates in a study of low-dose radiotherapy and immunotherapy resistance in tumors. Study information: Cohort 1 patients were irradiated with 0.5 Gy fractions every 2 weeks to 6.5 Gy total. Intravenous ipilimumab 1 mg/kg every six weeks was given with nivolumab 240 mg every two weeks.

Amplification, which lasted approximately 20 PCR cycles, used a constant-region primer and V-primer adapter to amplify TCRs. TCRdb itself ran the reads through MiXCR, one entry per CDR3 protein. The sample has approximately 52,000 distinct CDR3 sequences, around a third seen once. The sequencing used PBMCs, collected after low-dose radiotherapy plus immunotherapy. This clonotype was sampled from a male donor with rectosigmoid adenocarcinoma. The chain has TRBV29-1 and TRBJ2-5, with 7 bases lining up with TRBD1. CDR3 residues: CSVVDRRETQYF. CDR3 nucleotides: TGCAGCGTTGTGGACAGGCGGGAGACCCAGTACTTC. The whole variable domain, remainder taken from reference TRBV29-1 and TRBJ2-5, is SAVISQKPSRDICQRGTSLTIQCQVDSQVTMMFWYRQQPGQSLTLIATANQGSEATYESGFVIDKFPISRPNLTFSTLTVSNMSPEDSSIYLCSVVDRRETQYFGPGTRLLVL.